These 21 T cell receptor beta chains originate from one sample sequenced in a study of shared clonotypes between healthy human individuals. Sequenced by immunoSEQ multiplex PCR; TCRdb stores in-frame clones only, minus some. The profile covers around 1,100,000 clones, with 60% to 80% appearing a single time and 0.89% taken by the ten largest. The material sequenced was memory CD4+ T cells from PBMCs. Regarding subset: CD45RA-negative fraction. The receptors were gathered from a man younger than 35 in good health. Some clones in this sample may be carry-over from other donors' samples.

The genes are TRBV11-1 and TRBJ1-1; weak D call: TRBD1 (5 bases). The V end lost 4 bases, the J end lost 4 bases, and 7 bases lay between the germline ends. The length of the CDR3 is 12 residues. The germline gives CDR1 SGHAT, CDR2 FQDESV (reference sequence). CDR3: CASSSRVTEAFF. CDR3 DNA: TGTGCCAGCAGCTCCAGGGTCACTGAAGCTTTCTTT. Drawing the rest from reference TRBV11-1 and TRBJ1-1, the complete variable domain is EAEVAQSPRYKITEKSQAVAFWCDPISGHATLYWYRQILGQGPELLVQFQDESVVDDSQLPKDRFSAERLKGVDSTLKIQPAELGDSAMYLCASSSRVTEAFFGQGTRLTVV.

This clone turned up a few times. The V gene is TRBV10-3, the J gene TRBJ1-3; D uncertain. Trimming removed 6 bases from V and 0 bases from J, with 6 bases in between. The CDR3 covers 13 residues. The germline V gene encodes CDR1 ENHRY and CDR2 SYGVKD. The CDR3, as DNA: TGTGCCATCAGCATCAACTCTGGAAACACCATATATTTT. The encoded protein is CAISINSGNTIYF.

This chain connects TRBV7-9 to TRBJ1-2, with 9 bases fitting TRBD1. The junction had 5 bases not matched to a gene; V was cut back by 5 bases and J by 7 bases. The CDR3 contains 13 residues. CDR1 SEHNR and CDR2 FQNEAQ come from the germline V gene (reference sequence). CDR3 bases: TGTGCCAGCAGCCAGGGACAGGGATTTGGCTACACCTTC. This codes for CASSQGQGFGYTF.

On this clone itself: Other DNA sequences in the same sample also yield this CDR3. CDR3 amino acids: CASSVVGTDTQYF. The CDR3 DNA follows: TGTGCCAGCAGCGTAGTTGGGACAGATACGCAGTATTTT. The chain links TRBV9 to TRBJ2-3; D uncertain. In germline, CDR1 is SGDLS, CDR2 YYNGEE. The CDR3 is 13 residues long. V was shortened by 0 bases and J by 3 bases, with 5 bases between the two germline ends.

The rearrangement links TRBV6-5 to TRBJ1-4, with D possibly being TRBD1 (6 bases). CDR1 is MNHEY and CDR2 is SVGAGI in the germline V gene. Trimming removed 6 bases at V and 8 bases at J, with 19 bases between. The CDR3 has 15 amino acids. CDR3: CASRPAGGAIEKLFF. The DNA for the CDR3 is TGTGCCAGCAGACCCGCGGGGGGCGCCATCGAAAAACTGTTTTTT.

The chain has TRBV29-1 and TRBJ2-5; D unclear. This CDR3 contains 14 residues. V was pared by 8 bases and J by 1 base, with 17 bases between. The germline V gene encodes CDR1 SQVTM and CDR2 ANQGSEA. CDR3 sequence reads: CSSLLGVAQETQYF. The CDR3 DNA sequence: TGCAGCTCCCTGCTTGGGGTAGCCCAAGAGACCCAGTACTTC.

V gene TRBV5-4 combines with J gene TRBJ2-7; 10 bases fit TRBD2. Germline V lookup: CDR1 SGHNT, CDR2 YYREEE (reference sequence). Losses at the gene ends were 1 base for V and 5 bases for J; bases not matched to a gene: 6. The CDR3 runs to 15 residues. The CDR3 sequence: CASSLLLAGIDEQYF. CDR3 bases: TGTGCCAGCAGCTTGTTACTAGCGGGGATAGACGAGCAGTACTTC.

The table lists this clone with a few counts. The gene calls are TRBV7-3 and TRBJ1-2; the D is unclear. Trimming took off 5 bases at V and 4 bases at J, with 17 bases between the two ends. The CDR3 is made up of 15 amino acids. Germline assignment: CDR1 SGHTA and CDR2 FQGTGA. CDR3 DNA sequence: TGTGCCAGCAGCCCGCGGGGAGGCCCAGGCTATGGCTACACCTTC. This codes for CASSPRGGPGYGYTF.

The rearrangement joins TRBV19 to TRBJ2-7, with 9 bases matching TRBD2. The CDR3 has 16 amino acids. CDR1 LNHDA and CDR2 SQIVND come from the germline V gene (reference sequence). After removal of 5 bases from V and 2 bases from J, the junction contained 10 bases not matched to a gene. CDR3 in amino acids: CASSAFGASGAYEQYF. CDR3 nucleotide sequence: TGTGCCAGTAGTGCCTTCGGGGCTAGCGGGGCCTACGAGCAGTACTTC.

This clone was counted many times. CDR3: CASSRPGSYEQYF. In DNA, the CDR3 is TGTGCCAGCAGCAGGCCAGGCTCCTACGAGCAGTACTTC. The chain links TRBV5-6 to TRBJ2-7; D is unclear. Between the trimmed V and J ends, which lost 4 bases and 0 bases, there was a span of 8 bases. In germline, CDR1 is SGHDT, CDR2 YYEEEE. The CDR3 is 13 residues long.

V is TRBV5-1 and J is TRBJ2-1; 11 nucleotides line up with TRBD2. The CDR3 loop spans 16 amino acids. V shed 0 bases and J 4 bases; nucleotides not matched to a gene: 3. The germline V gene encodes CDR1 SGHRS and CDR2 YFSETQ. The DNA for the CDR3 is TGCGCCAGCAGCTTGGAGCTAGCGGGAGGTTACAATGAGCAGTTCTTC. This translates into CASSLELAGGYNEQFF.

The gene calls are TRBV6-4 and TRBJ2-2; 9 bases line up with TRBD2. This CDR3 is built from 14 residues. Germline V gene lookup returns CDR1 MRHNA and CDR2 SNTAGT. V gave up 6 bases and J gave up 5 bases; unmatched junction bases: 4. CDR3 amino acids: CASSNSGSTGELFF. CDR3 DNA: TGTGCCAGCAGCAATAGCGGGAGTACCGGGGAGCTGTTTTTT.

V usage is TRBV11-2 and J usage is TRBJ2-7, with 7 positions matching TRBD1. Germline V gene sequence: CDR1 SGHAT, CDR2 FQNNGV. V shed 1 base and J 2 bases; nucleotides not matched to a gene: 5. The CDR3 runs 15 residues. CDR3 bases: TGTGCCAGCAGCTTAGTAAGGGGGCCCACCTACGAGCAGTACTTC. It yields the protein CASSLVRGPTYEQYF.

The chain has TRBV27 and TRBJ2-2; D uncertain. Germline V gene data show CDR1 as MNHEY and CDR2 as SMNVEV (reference sequence). The CDR3 runs to 14 residues. Trimming took off 2 bases at V and 6 bases at J, with 10 bases between the two ends. CDR3 sequence (DNA): TGTGCCAGCAGTTTAGTTCCCCTTGCCGGGGAGCTGTTTTTT. It codes for CASSLVPLAGELFF.

The gene calls are TRBV6-5 and TRBJ1-1, with unresolved D. Per germline, CDR1 MNHEY and CDR2 SVGAGI. This CDR3 has 12 residues. With 6 bases removed from V and 4 bases from J, the gap between germline ends came to 9 bases. In DNA, the CDR3 is TGTGCCAGCAGACTCGGGAGCACTGAAGCTTTCTTT. It is translated as CASRLGSTEAFF.

The rearrangement joins TRBV18 to TRBJ1-4; D perhaps matches TRBD1 (5 bases). The CDR3 extends over 16 amino acids. In germline, CDR1 is KGHSH, CDR2 LQKENI. The germline V and J ends were trimmed by 3 bases and 5 bases, with 16 bases remaining between them. The DNA of the CDR3 is TGTGCCAGCTCACCGACAGCGCTCGGGAAGAATGAAAAACTGTTTTTT. It translates to CASSPTALGKNEKLFF.

This chain uses TRBV7-2 with TRBJ2-5, with a tentative D call TRBD1 (5 bases). This CDR3 is built from 15 residues. CDR1 SGHTA and CDR2 FQGNSA come from the germline V gene. V was shortened by 2 bases and J by 4 bases, with 14 bases between the two germline ends. Here the CDR3 reads CASSLRTPGRETQYF. CDR3 DNA sequence: TGTGCCAGCAGCTTAAGAACCCCAGGGCGAGAGACCCAGTACTTC.

The CDR3 nucleotides read TGTGCCAGCAGTTTCCGAGGGGACCCTCTGGACGAGCAGTACTTC. Its translation is CASSFRGDPLDEQYF. The J gene is TRBJ2-7, the V gene TRBV27, with D perhaps TRBD1 or TRBD2 (5 bases each). V was shortened by 3 bases and J by 5 bases, with 17 bases between the two germline ends. Germline V gives CDR1 MNHEY, CDR2 SMNVEV (reference sequence). The CDR3 length is 15 residues.

V is TRBV4-2 and J is TRBJ2-5; 11 nucleotides align to TRBD2. The DNA end is more similar to TRBJ2-7, so the J call may be wrong. Germline V gene lookup returns CDR1 LGHNA and CDR2 YNFKEQ. The CDR3 loop spans 19 amino acids. CDR3 in amino acids: CASSQDRNLAGGTPYEQYF. The CDR3, as DNA: TGTGCCAGCAGCCAAGATCGGAATCTAGCGGGAGGTACCCCCTACGAGCAGTACTTC.

The V gene is TRBV30, the J gene TRBJ1-1, with 7 bases that match TRBD1. This CDR3 is 15 amino acids long. Germline V lookup: CDR1 GTSNPN, CDR2 SVGIG (reference sequence). Losses at the gene ends were 2 bases for V and 2 bases for J; bases not matched to a gene: 8. CDR3 amino acids: CAWSFQQGLNTEAFF. CDR3 nucleotides: TGTGCCTGGAGTTTTCAACAGGGGCTTAACACTGAAGCTTTCTTT.

This clone appeared a single time. This chain joins TRBV18 and TRBJ1-2; no definite D call. The CDR3 spans 15 residues. Trimming pared 2 bases from V and 1 base from J, leaving 11 bases between. Germline CDR1 is KGHSH and CDR2 is LQKENI. CDR3 protein: CASSPSRTYNYGYTF. Here the CDR3 DNA reads TGTGCCAGCTCACCAAGCCGGACCTATAACTATGGCTACACCTTC.